This T cell receptor beta chain came from a study of cytomegalovirus exposure and HLA in healthy donors. The germline V gene has CDR1 MNHNS and CDR2 SASEGT. This CDR3 region has 13 residues. Primers included in the PCR were 60 Vbeta and 13 Jbeta primers. Assay used: immunoSEQ multiplex PCR; TCRdb lists only in-frame clones, some missing. Of more than 130,000 clones listed, around 81% are singletons. To note about this clone: No antigen is known for it.

Overall study results and limits: When analyzed later, the rates of TCR association showed variation by HLA locus, with DRB1 the most and HLA-C the fewest. Compared with the roughly 700-donor mean, an Asian-associated ancestry cluster reportedly had fewer N-insertions, according to a later analysis.

The TCR was taken from a male donor in good health and CMV-seronegative. The sequencing input was PBMCs. The rearrangement joins TRBV6-1 to TRBJ2-5, with D perhaps matching TRBD2 (5 bases). The CDR3 bases are TGTGCTAGCGCACAGTCGTTTAAAGAGACCCAGTACTTC. Translation: CASAQSFKETQYF.